This TCR beta chain appears in the sequencing data of a study of neurological immune-mediated disorders. cDNA synthesis was performed by 5'RACE with 10-nucleotide random UMIs. TCRdb re-called the 5' RACE reads through MiXCR, storing one row per CDR3 protein. The data hold about 16,000 distinct CDR3 sequences, with roughly 9% observed a single time. In its sample, this clonotype was seen many times. What it binds is unknown. Germline V gene data show CDR1 as DFQATT and CDR2 as SNEGSKA (reference sequence). The V and J ends lost 0 bases and 2 bases respectively, with 18 bases between them. The CDR3 is 17 residues long. Regarding the study as a whole: HTLV-1-associated myelopathy led in TCR clonal expansion, while multiple sclerosis ranked lowest, below healthy controls.

Volunteers at a blood bank in Maryland, USA, were the healthy controls. What was sequenced was CD8+ T cells from blood. V is TRBV20-1 and J is TRBJ2-3; D unresolved. The clonotype comes from a man aged 50-60 years in good health. CDR3 region: CSARDRGAPITTDTQYF. DNA of the CDR3: TGCAGTGCTAGAGATCGCGGTGCGCCGATTACCACAGATACGCAGTATTTT.